The clone carrying this TCR beta chain has a handful of counts. Participant ages covered about 18 to 95 years across approximately 25 US areas. Recovered status in Cohort 3 required two negative PCRs, clearance, or symptom resolution. The sample originates from a study of blood T cell repertoires in COVID-19. The ends were cut back, 0 bases at V and 8 bases at J, with 13 bases in the middle. Germline loops: CDR1 SGHTA, CDR2 FQGNSA. This CDR3 has 14 residues. In the source study's methods: Counts of nucleated cells, estimated from reference gene primer amplification, were obtained. Here immunoSEQ multiplex PCR was the method, and the copy in TCRdb shows in-frame clones only, minus some. V, J and clone size reflect that table, while D and trimming were determined from the DNA. The table has under 200,000 clones, roughly 80% seen once.

This clonotype was obtained from a woman aged 55 to 70 who had recovered from COVID-19. V is TRBV7-2 and J is TRBJ1-1; D remains unclear. Sequencing was done on a sample of PBMCs or T cells enriched from blood (not recorded which). The CDR3 coding sequence is TGTGCCAGCAGCTTAGCGGGCCTACGAGAGGAAGCTTTCTTT. Residues: CASSLAGLREEAFF.